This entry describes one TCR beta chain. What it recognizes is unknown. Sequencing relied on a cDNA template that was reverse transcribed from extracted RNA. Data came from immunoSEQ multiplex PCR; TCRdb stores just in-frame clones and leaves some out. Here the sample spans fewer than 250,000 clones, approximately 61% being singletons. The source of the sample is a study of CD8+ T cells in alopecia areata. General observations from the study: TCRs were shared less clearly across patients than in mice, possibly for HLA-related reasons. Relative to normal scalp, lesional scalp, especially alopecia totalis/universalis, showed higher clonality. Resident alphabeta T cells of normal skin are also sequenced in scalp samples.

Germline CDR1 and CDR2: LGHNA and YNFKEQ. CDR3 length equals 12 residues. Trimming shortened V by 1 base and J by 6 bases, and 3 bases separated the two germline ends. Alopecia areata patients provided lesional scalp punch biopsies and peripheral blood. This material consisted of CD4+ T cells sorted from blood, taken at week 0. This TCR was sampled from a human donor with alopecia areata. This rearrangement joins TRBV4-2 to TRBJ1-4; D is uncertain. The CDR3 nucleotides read TGTGCCAGCAGCCAAGTAGATGAAAAACTGTTTTTT. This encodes CASSQVDEKLFF.